This entry is about one T cell receptor beta chain. The antigen remains unidentified. The V gene's germline CDR1 is SNHLY and CDR2 FYNNEI. V lost 1 base and J lost 11, with 9 bases in between. This CDR3 is built from 12 residues. The data were obtained in a study of T cell responses to AZD1222 COVID-19 vaccine. Findings of the study overall: Regions 160-218 and 743-854 dominated among vaccine-associated CD4 TCRs spanning spike. Clonal diversity may have been underestimated, and the donors were mostly white British, with more females than males. Nearly half of spike-specific TCRs reportedly target unmutated variant regions.

TCRdb's table, derived via immunoSEQ multiplex PCR, lists solely in-frame clones and lacks some. There are 150,000 or so clones in the sample; about nine tenths occur only once, and 3.8% lies in the top ten. The clonotype comes from an adult who received the AZD1222 COVID-19 vaccine. This chain joins TRBV2 and TRBJ1-5, with D tentatively TRBD1 (5 bases). This sample comprised peripheral blood, obtained 28 days after the second AZD1222 dose. CDR3: CASSEEHRSQHF. The CDR3 region has the DNA TGTGCCAGCAGTGAAGAGCACAGGTCCCAGCATTTT.